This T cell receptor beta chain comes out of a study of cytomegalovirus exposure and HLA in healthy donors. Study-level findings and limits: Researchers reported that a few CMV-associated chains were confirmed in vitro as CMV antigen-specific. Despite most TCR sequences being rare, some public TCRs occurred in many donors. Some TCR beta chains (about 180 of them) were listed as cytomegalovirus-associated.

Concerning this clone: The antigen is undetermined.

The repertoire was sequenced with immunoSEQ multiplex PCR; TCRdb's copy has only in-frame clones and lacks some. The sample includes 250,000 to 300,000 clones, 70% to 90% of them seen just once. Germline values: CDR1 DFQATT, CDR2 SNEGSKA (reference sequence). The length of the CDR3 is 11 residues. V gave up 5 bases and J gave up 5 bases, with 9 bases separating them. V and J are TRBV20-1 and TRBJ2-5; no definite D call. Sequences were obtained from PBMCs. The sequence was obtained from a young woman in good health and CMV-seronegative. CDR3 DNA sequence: TGCAGTGCTCACCGGTGGGAGACCCAGTACTTC. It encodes CSAHRWETQYF.